A selection of T cell receptor beta chains follows, all from one sample in a study of T cells in tuberculosis. Here immunoSEQ multiplex PCR was the method, and the copy in TCRdb shows in-frame clones only, minus some. The sample includes roughly 59,000 clones, roughly 79% of them seen just once. The sequenced material came from CD1b-GMM tetramer-negative cells sorted from PBMCs. All receptors derive from an adult woman with latent tuberculosis. The CDR3 runs from the conserved cysteine through the conserved F or W. A D gene is named only where the DNA matches it firmly. A row's size may be missing; if present it is once, few, many or a size class.

v_gene	j_gene	d_gene	abundance	CDR3aa	CDR3nt
TRBV18	TRBJ2-1	NA	NA	CASSGGSSYNEQFF	TGTGCCAGCTCAGGAGGTAGCTCCTACAATGAGCAGTTCTTC
TRBV12-5	TRBJ1-3	TRBD1	NA	CASGLATGGYSGNTIYF	TGTGCTAGTGGTTTGGCGACAGGGGGATACTCTGGAAACACCATATATTTT
TRBV4-3	TRBJ1-3	TRBD1	NA	CASSQEGTVGNTIYF	TGCGCCAGCAGCCAAGAAGGGACAGTTGGAAACACCATATATTTT
TRBV18	TRBJ1-5	TRBD1	NA	CASSRISTGRGNQPQHF	TGTGCCAGCTCCCGCATTTCGACAGGGAGAGGCAATCAGCCCCAGCATTTT
TRBV6-5	TRBJ2-5	NA	NA	CASTTGGAETQYF	TGTGCCAGCACCACGGGGGGCGCGGAGACCCAGTACTTC
TRBV2	TRBJ2-7	NA	NA	CASGKRKGGSYEQYF	TGTGCCAGCGGTAAGAGGAAGGGAGGCTCCTACGAGCAGTACTTC
TRBV7-2	TRBJ2-7	TRBD1	NA	CASSSTGGTYEQYF	TGTGCCAGCAGCTCCACAGGGGGCACGTACGAGCAGTACTTC
TRBV27	TRBJ2-7	TRBD1	NA	CASRPTGGRNEQYF	TGTGCCAGCAGGCCGACAGGGGGAAGGAACGAGCAGTACTTC
TRBV7-9	TRBJ2-4	TRBD1	NA	CASSLTGGPKNIQYF	TGTGCCAGCAGCTTAACAGGGGGACCCAAAAACATTCAGTACTTC
TRBV2	TRBJ2-1	TRBD2	NA	CASRLLAGPFNEQFF	TGTGCCAGCCGATTACTAGCGGGGCCTTTCAATGAGCAGTTCTTC
TRBV19	TRBJ2-1	NA	NA	CASSSLPDSNNEQFF	TGTGCCAGTAGTTCTCTGCCCGACAGTAACAATGAGCAGTTCTTC
TRBV7-8	TRBJ2-5	TRBD2	NA	CASSLARAGGQETQYF	TGTGCCAGCAGCTTAGCGAGGGCGGGGGGACAAGAGACCCAGTACTTC
TRBV7-3	TRBJ1-1	NA	NA	CASSSGDRNTEAFF	TGTGCCAGCAGCTCAGGGGATCGGAACACTGAAGCTTTCTTT
TRBV29-1	TRBJ1-1	NA	few	CSVEPHGSSRTEAFF	TGCAGCGTTGAACCCCACGGGAGCTCAAGGACTGAAGCTTTCTTT
TRBV27	TRBJ2-2	TRBD2	few	CASSPASGLAGVRELFF	TGTGCCAGCAGTCCGGCAAGTGGACTAGCGGGAGTTAGGGAGCTGTTTTTT
TRBV28	TRBJ2-1	NA	NA	CASSSPGKREQFF	TGTGCCAGCAGTTCTCCGGGAAAACGAGAGCAGTTCTTC
TRBV30	TRBJ1-1	NA	NA	CAWRAPTGGFF	TGTGCCTGGAGGGCGCCGACGGGTGGTTTCTTT
TRBV12-5	TRBJ1-5	NA	few	CASGPGQANQPQHF	TGTGCTAGTGGCCCGGGACAAGCCAATCAGCCCCAGCATTTT
TRBV19	TRBJ1-5	TRBD1	NA	CASRRTGGAGSNQPQHF	TGTGCCAGTAGAAGGACAGGGGGCGCGGGGAGCAATCAGCCCCAGCATTTT
TRBV6-1	TRBJ2-5	NA	NA	CASSEVTGTQYF	TGTGCCAGCAGTGAAGTAACAGGGACCCAGTACTTC
TRBV13	TRBJ2-1	TRBD2	NA	CASSLEQGKIGTSRSNEQFF	TGTGCCAGCAGCTTAGAACAGGGGAAGATTGGGACTAGCCGTAGCAATGAGCAGTTCTTC
TRBV9	TRBJ2-2	TRBD2	once	CASSVGASGGMTGELFF	TGTGCCAGCAGCGTAGGGGCTAGCGGGGGGATGACCGGGGAGCTGTTTTTT
TRBV4-1	TRBJ1-4	TRBD1	NA	CASSQTPGQGGEKLFF	TGCGCCAGCAGCCAAACGCCGGGACAGGGAGGTGAAAAACTGTTTTTT
TRBV7-2	TRBJ2-2	NA	NA	CASSSRVGELFF	TGTGCCAGCAGCTCCAGGGTCGGGGAGCTGTTTTTT
TRBV9	TRBJ1-2	TRBD1	NA	CASSVSTGGYGYTF	TGTGCCAGCAGCGTGTCGACAGGGGGCTATGGCTACACCTTC
TRBV19	TRBJ2-1	NA	NA	CASSLGGIGTKNEQFF	TGTGCCAGTAGTCTAGGGGGGATTGGGACTAAAAATGAGCAGTTCTTC
TRBV7-9	TRBJ2-2	NA	NA	CASSSNREYSGELFF	TGTGCCAGCAGCAGTAACAGGGAGTATAGCGGGGAGCTGTTTTTT
TRBV19	TRBJ1-1	TRBD1	once	CASSIPDRAYTEAFF	TGTGCCAGTAGTATACCTGACAGGGCTTACACTGAAGCTTTCTTT
TRBV7-6	TRBJ1-4	NA	NA	CASSRDLPGVDEKLFF	TGTGCCAGCAGCCGGGACCTCCCGGGGGTCGACGAAAAACTGTTTTTT
TRBV7-8	TRBJ1-4	NA	once	CASSSPGINEKLFF	TGTGCCAGCAGCTCTCCAGGAATTAATGAAAAACTGTTTTTT
TRBV29-1	TRBJ2-3	NA	NA	CSVGDKPSTDTQYF	TGCAGCGTAGGGGACAAGCCTAGCACAGATACGCAGTATTTT
TRBV6-5	TRBJ2-1	TRBD2	NA	CASSSSGTHLLNEQFF	TGTGCCAGCAGTTCTAGCGGGACCCACCTATTGAATGAGCAGTTCTTC
TRBV28	TRBJ1-2	NA	NA	CASWGLNYGYTF	TGTGCCAGTTGGGGCCTGAACTATGGCTACACCTTC
TRBV7-9	TRBJ2-1	TRBD2	NA	CASSLAGTSGYNEQFF	TGTGCCAGCAGCTTAGCGGGGACTAGCGGATACAATGAGCAGTTCTTC
TRBV2	TRBJ2-7	NA	NA	CASSGQSYEQYF	TGTGCCAGCAGTGGCCAGTCCTACGAGCAGTACTTC
TRBV18	TRBJ2-3	TRBD2	NA	CASSSKTSGSTDTQYF	TGTGCCAGCTCATCCAAGACTAGCGGGAGCACAGATACGCAGTATTTT
TRBV7-2	TRBJ2-7	TRBD2	NA	CASSSWGGDYEQYF	TGTGCCAGCAGCTCCTGGGGAGGGGACTACGAGCAGTACTTC
TRBV19	TRBJ2-2	TRBD1	NA	CASSLQGASTGELFF	TGTGCCAGTAGTCTACAGGGGGCAAGCACCGGGGAGCTGTTTTTT
TRBV27	TRBJ2-1	TRBD1	NA	CASSLPGTGAHEQFF	TGTGCCAGCAGTCTGCCCGGGACAGGGGCGCATGAGCAGTTCTTC
TRBV11-3	TRBJ2-3	TRBD2	NA	CASSWGGGADTQYF	TGTGCCAGCAGCTGGGGCGGGGGGGCAGATACGCAGTATTTT
TRBV5-1	TRBJ2-7	NA	NA	CASSPLSSSSLHEQYF	TGCGCCAGCAGCCCACTCTCGTCCTCCTCTCTGCACGAGCAGTACTTC
TRBV11-2	TRBJ1-1	NA	NA	CASSLVFPGAEAFF	TGTGCCAGCAGCTTAGTTTTTCCGGGGGCTGAAGCTTTCTTT
TRBV4-1	TRBJ2-1	NA	NA	CASSQGTLGTNEQFF	TGCGCCAGCAGCCAAGGTACTTTGGGCACCAATGAGCAGTTCTTC
TRBV7-8	TRBJ2-5	TRBD2	NA	CASSPTAGESQKYF	TGTGCCAGCAGCCCAACGGCGGGGGAGTCCCAGAAGTACTTC
TRBV9	TRBJ2-2	TRBD2	NA	CASSAAGGPRGGELFF	TGTGCCAGCAGCGCTGCGGGGGGGCCGCGTGGCGGGGAGCTGTTTTTT
TRBV4-3	TRBJ1-6	NA	NA	CASSQDLRQRNSPLHF	TGCGCCAGCAGCCAAGACCTGAGACAAAGAAATTCACCCCTCCACTTT
TRBV10-3	TRBJ1-2	TRBD1	NA	CAISEPGQGNYGYTF	TGTGCCATCAGTGAGCCTGGACAGGGGAACTATGGCTACACCTTC
TRBV5-1	TRBJ2-7	NA	NA	CASSLTAGAYEQYF	TGCGCCAGCAGCTTGACCGCAGGGGCGTACGAGCAGTACTTC
TRBV10-3	TRBJ2-7	NA	medium-sized	CAISRGISYEQYF	TGTGCCATCAGCCGCGGGATCTCCTACGAGCAGTACTTC
TRBV2	TRBJ2-3	NA	NA	CASRESRALADTQYF	TGTGCCAGCAGGGAGAGTAGAGCGTTGGCAGATACGCAGTATTTT